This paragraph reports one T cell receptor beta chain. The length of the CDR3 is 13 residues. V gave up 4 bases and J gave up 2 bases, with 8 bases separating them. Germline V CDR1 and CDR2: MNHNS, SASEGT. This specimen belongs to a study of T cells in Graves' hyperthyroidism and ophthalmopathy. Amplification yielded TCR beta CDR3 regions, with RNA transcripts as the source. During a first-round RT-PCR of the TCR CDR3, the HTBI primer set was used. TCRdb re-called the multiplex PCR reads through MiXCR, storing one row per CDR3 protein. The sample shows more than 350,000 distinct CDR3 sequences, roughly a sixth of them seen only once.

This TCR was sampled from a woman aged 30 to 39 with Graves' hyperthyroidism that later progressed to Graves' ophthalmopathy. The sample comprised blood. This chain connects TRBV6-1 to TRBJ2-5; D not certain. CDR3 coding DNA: TGTGCCAGCAGTGGTGTCAGGCAAGAGACCCAGTACTTC. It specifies CASSGVRQETQYF.